A single sample gave rise to the 16 T cell receptor beta chains below, sequenced in a study of vaccination and CD4 T cells after COVID-19. These TCRs are of unknown antigen specificity. Cultured CD4+ T-cell DNA underwent Oncomine TCR Beta short-read sequencing. Each CDR3 protein is one row after TCRdb ran MiXCR on the PCR reads. The sample holds 15,000 to 20,000 distinct CDR3 sequences, roughly 55% seen once. The treatment: approximately 10-day PBMC culture with coronavirus spike peptide pools or control peptides (ViraFEST assay). This material consisted of CD4+ T cells from blood, cultured in vitro, taken after SARS-CoV-2 vaccination. These receptor sequences come from a human donor who had recovered from COVID-19.

The chain carries TRBV29-1 and TRBJ2-1; tentatively, D is TRBD1 (5 bases). Germline-derived CDR1 and CDR2 are SQVTM and ANQGSEA. The V end was cut by 4 bases, the J end by 1 base, with 5 bases between. The CDR3 covers 12 residues. CDR3 protein: CSVGTSYNEQFF. The CDR3 nucleotides read TGCAGCGTTGGGACATCCTACAATGAGCAGTTCTTC.

The chain has TRBV7-9 and TRBJ2-5; D might be TRBD1 (5 bases). The CDR3 runs 15 residues. V shed 1 base and J shed 2 bases, with 11 bases lying between them. Germline values: CDR1 SEHNR, CDR2 FQNEAQ (reference sequence). DNA of the CDR3: TGTGCCAGCAGCTTAGTATTGCAGGGACAAGAGACCCAGTACTTC. It is translated as CASSLVLQGQETQYF.

In this sample, this clonotype turned up once. V usage is TRBV19 and J usage is TRBJ1-5, with 8 positions matching TRBD1. CDR1 is LNHDA, CDR2 SQIVND, per germline (reference sequence). The CDR3 runs 18 residues. Trimming at V came to 7 bases and at J to 0 bases, leaving 14 bases not matched to a gene. In DNA form, the CDR3 reads TGTGCCAGTACCTCGTTAAGGAACAGGGGGAATAGCAATCAGCCCCAGCATTTT. Protein: CASTSLRNRGNSNQPQHF. Based on the CDR3 plus reference TRBV19 and TRBJ1-5, the full variable domain is DGGITQSPKYLFRKEGQNVTLSCEQNLNHDAMYWYRQDPGQGLRLIYYSQIVNDFQKGDIAEGYSVSREKKESFPLTVTSAQKNPTAFYLCASTSLRNRGNSNQPQHFGDGTRLSIL.

The CDR3 spells CASIPKPGDSTNTGELFF. CDR3 nucleotides: TGTGCCAGCATTCCAAAACCCGGGGACAGCACGAACACCGGGGAGCTGTTTTTT. J is TRBJ2-2 and V is TRBV28, with 7 positions matching TRBD1. Unmatched junction bases numbered 14, after V lost 7 bases and J lost 0 bases. CDR3 length: 18 amino acids. Per the germline V gene, CDR1 is MDHEN and CDR2 is SYDVKM.

This chain uses TRBV27 with TRBJ1-2; 8 bases fit TRBD1. CDR1 is MNHEY, CDR2 SMNVEV, per germline (reference sequence). J lost 4 bases, V lost 5 bases, and 9 bases had no gene match. This CDR3 is built from 15 residues. The CDR3 spells CASSPRTGKGYGYTF. CDR3 DNA sequence: TGTGCCAGCAGTCCGCGGACAGGGAAGGGCTATGGCTACACCTTC.

The chain is built from TRBV6-2 or TRBV6-3 and TRBJ2-5; D gene ambiguous. The germline V gene has CDR1 MNHEY and CDR2 SVGEGT. Trimming stripped 6 bases from V and 5 bases from J, with 13 bases between. The CDR3 runs 13 residues. CDR3 amino acids: CASRRRVEETQYF. The DNA for the CDR3 is TGTGCCAGCAGACGACGAGTCGAGGAGACCCAGTACTTC.

The genes are TRBV6-5 and TRBJ1-1, with D unclear. V lost 2 bases and J 6 bases, leaving 7 bases between the germline ends. The germline CDR1 and CDR2 sequences are MNHEY and SVGAGI. The CDR3 has 12 amino acids. The CDR3 coding sequence is TGTGCCAGCAGTTACCTCGGATCTGAAGCTTTCTTT. Protein product: CASSYLGSEAFF.

The chain has TRBV21-1 and TRBJ2-7; the DNA was not compared with TRBD1, the D call given in the table. TRBV21-1 is designated a pseudogene. The CDR3 covers 14 residues. CDR3 loop: CASNGQGEGREQYF. The CDR3 nucleotides read TGTGCCAGCAACGGACAGGGGGAAGGTCGGGAGCAGTACTTC.

CDR3 sequence: CASSIWGLDTEAFF. CDR3 bases: TGTGCCAGTAGTATCTGGGGGCTTGACACTGAAGCTTTCTTT. This chain joins TRBV19 and TRBJ1-1, with D possibly matching TRBD1 (6 bases). The CDR3 has 14 residues. Germline assignment: CDR1 LNHDA and CDR2 SQIVND (reference sequence). Trimming cost V 3 bases and J 3 bases, with 11 bases left between them. Full variable domain (rest looked up from reference TRBV19 and TRBJ1-1): DGGITQSPKYLFRKEGQNVTLSCEQNLNHDAMYWYRQDPGQGLRLIYYSQIVNDFQKGDIAEGYSVSREKKESFPLTVTSAQKNPTAFYLCASSIWGLDTEAFFGQGTRLTVV.

The rearrangement uses TRBV7-3 and TRBJ2-2, with 8 bases that match TRBD2. Losses at the gene ends were 1 base for V and 8 bases for J; bases not matched to a gene: 3. Looked up from germline, CDR1 is SGHTA and CDR2 is FQGTGA. The CDR3 is 14 amino acids. The CDR3 loop reads CASSLNGGRGELFF. CDR3 DNA: TGTGCCAGCAGCTTAAATGGCGGGAGGGGGGAGCTGTTTTTT.

V usage is TRBV27 and J usage is TRBJ2-2; D possibly corresponds to TRBD2 (5 bases). Germline CDR1 MNHEY, CDR2 SMNVEV (reference sequence). The CDR3 is 16 residues long. V lost 5 bases and J 1 base, leaving 14 bases between the germline ends. CDR3 DNA: TGTGCCAGCAGTCCCCCGGCGGGCCGGAACACCGGGGAGCTGTTTTTT. The encoded protein is CASSPPAGRNTGELFF.

The J gene is TRBJ2-7, the V gene TRBV6-1; maybe TRBD1 (6 bases). CDR1 is MNHNS, CDR2 SASEGT, per germline. The V end was cut by 5 bases, the J end by 9 bases, with 14 bases between. The length of the CDR3 is 12 residues. The CDR3 is CASSPGQGRQYF. Here the CDR3 DNA reads TGTGCCAGCAGTCCGGGACAAGGCAGGCAGTACTTC.

This chain uses TRBV20-1 with TRBJ2-2; 7 bases are a match to TRBD2. The V gene's germline CDR1 is DFQATT and CDR2 SNEGSKA (reference sequence). With V trimmed by 5 bases and J by 2 bases, 11 bases remained unmatched. The CDR3 has 16 amino acids. The CDR3 nucleotides are TGCAGTGCTCGAGGGAGGGCCAAATCCAACACCGGGGAGCTGTTTTTT. This encodes CSARGRAKSNTGELFF.

Comment on this clonotype: A much larger clone differs by one base, so this may be a read error. No conserved phenylalanine or tryptophan ends this CDR3, so it is likely a read error. The chain is built from TRBV6-1 and TRBJ1-5; no clear D. CDR3 length equals 14 residues. Trimming stripped 6 bases from V and 0 bases from J, with 9 bases between. Per the germline V gene, CDR1 is MNHNS and CDR2 is SASEGT. CDR3 in DNA: TGTGCCAGCAGAGGTGAGATTAGCAATCAGCCCCAGCATCTT. Translated: CASRGEISNQPQHL.

This clonotype was seen a handful of times. The genes are TRBV20-1 and TRBJ1-2; 10 nucleotides match TRBD1. The V and J ends lost 6 bases and 5 bases, in that order; junction bases with no gene match: 9. In germline, CDR1 is DFQATT, CDR2 SNEGSKA (reference sequence). The CDR3 is made up of 14 amino acids. Here the CDR3 reads CSARQGAVNYGYTF. CDR3 nucleotide sequence: TGCAGTGCCCGACAGGGGGCGGTGAATTATGGCTACACCTTC.

The chain employs TRBV20-1 and TRBJ2-2, with 16 positions matching TRBD2. The CDR3 has 16 amino acids. V was pared by 6 bases and J by 9 bases, with 10 bases of the junction left unmatched. Germline-derived CDR1 and CDR2 are DFQATT and SNEGSKA (reference sequence). As DNA, the CDR3 is TGCAGTGCCACGTTGGGACTAGCGGGAGGGCCTCGGGAGCTGTTTTTT. This sequence encodes CSATLGLAGGPRELFF.